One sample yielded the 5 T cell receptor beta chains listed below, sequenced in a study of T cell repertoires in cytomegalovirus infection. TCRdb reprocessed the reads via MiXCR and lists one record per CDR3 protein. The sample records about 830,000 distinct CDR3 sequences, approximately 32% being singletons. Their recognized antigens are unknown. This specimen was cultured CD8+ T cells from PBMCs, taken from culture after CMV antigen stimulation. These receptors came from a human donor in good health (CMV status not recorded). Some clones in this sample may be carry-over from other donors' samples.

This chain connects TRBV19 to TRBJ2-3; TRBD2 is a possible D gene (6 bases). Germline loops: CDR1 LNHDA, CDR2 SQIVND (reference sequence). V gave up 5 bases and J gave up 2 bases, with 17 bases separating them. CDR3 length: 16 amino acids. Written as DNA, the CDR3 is TGTGCCAGTAGTGGCCGGGGACTCACGCTCACAGATACGCAGTATTTT. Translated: CASSGRGLTLTDTQYF.

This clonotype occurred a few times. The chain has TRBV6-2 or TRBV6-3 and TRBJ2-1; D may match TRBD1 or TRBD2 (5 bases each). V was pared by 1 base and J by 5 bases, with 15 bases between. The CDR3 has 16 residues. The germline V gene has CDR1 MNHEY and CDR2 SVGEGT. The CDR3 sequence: CASSYLGGEGHNEQFF. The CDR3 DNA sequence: TGTGCCAGCAGTTACTTGGGCGGAGAGGGACACAATGAGCAGTTCTTC.

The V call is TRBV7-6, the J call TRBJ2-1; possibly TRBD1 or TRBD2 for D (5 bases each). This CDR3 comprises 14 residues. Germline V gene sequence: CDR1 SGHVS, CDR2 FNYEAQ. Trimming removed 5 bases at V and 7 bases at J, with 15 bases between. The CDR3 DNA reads TGTGCCAGCAGCCGCTCCGGGACGATGAATGAGCAGTTCTTC. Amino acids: CASSRSGTMNEQFF.

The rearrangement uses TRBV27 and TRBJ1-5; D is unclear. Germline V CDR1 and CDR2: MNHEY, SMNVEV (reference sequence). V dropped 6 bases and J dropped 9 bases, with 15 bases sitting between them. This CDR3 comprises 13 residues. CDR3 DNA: TGTGCCAGCAGCCCTGAGCCCGCGCGGCCCCAGCATTTT. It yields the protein CASSPEPARPQHF.

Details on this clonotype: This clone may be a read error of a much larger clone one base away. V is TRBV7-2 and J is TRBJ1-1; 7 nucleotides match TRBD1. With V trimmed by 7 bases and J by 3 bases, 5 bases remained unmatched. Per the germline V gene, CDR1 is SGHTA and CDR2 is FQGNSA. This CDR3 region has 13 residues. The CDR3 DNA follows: TGTGCCAGCATCCAGGGACAGTACACTGAAGCTTTCTTT. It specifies CASIQGQYTEAFF. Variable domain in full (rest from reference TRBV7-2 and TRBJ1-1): GAGVSQSPSNKVTEKGKDVELRCDPISGHTALYWYRQSLGQGLEFLIYFQGNSAPDKSGLPSDRFSAERTGGSVSTLTIQRTQQEDSAVYLCASIQGQYTEAFFGQGTRLTVV.